This TCR beta chain was sequenced during a study of blood T cell repertoires in COVID-19. Study as a whole: Samples representing acute and convalescent COVID-19 were sourced from the United States, Italy and Spain. Sources were T cells, B-cell-depleted T cells, or PBMCs; the material itself was cDNA or gDNA.

Original processing methods: How many nucleated cells were present was estimated from reference gene primer amplification. Method: immunoSEQ multiplex PCR; TCRdb's copy keeps in-frame clones and lacks some. The V and J calls and the clone size are those of that table, but D and trimming were determined from the DNA. The sample shows 30,000 or so clones, around 86% of them seen only once. Per the germline V gene, CDR1 is SGHNT and CDR2 is YYREEE (reference sequence). The V and J ends lost 1 base and 7 bases, in that order; junction bases with no gene match: 6. This CDR3 contains 15 residues. The rearrangement joins TRBV5-4 to TRBJ2-1; 9 nucleotides match TRBD2. The sequencing sample was made of peripheral blood. The clonotype originates from a man aged 60 to 69 with active COVID-19. The CDR3 DNA is TGTGCCAGCAGCTTGTTAGCGGGAGCGAGGAATGAGCAGTTCTTC. This encodes CASSLLAGARNEQFF.